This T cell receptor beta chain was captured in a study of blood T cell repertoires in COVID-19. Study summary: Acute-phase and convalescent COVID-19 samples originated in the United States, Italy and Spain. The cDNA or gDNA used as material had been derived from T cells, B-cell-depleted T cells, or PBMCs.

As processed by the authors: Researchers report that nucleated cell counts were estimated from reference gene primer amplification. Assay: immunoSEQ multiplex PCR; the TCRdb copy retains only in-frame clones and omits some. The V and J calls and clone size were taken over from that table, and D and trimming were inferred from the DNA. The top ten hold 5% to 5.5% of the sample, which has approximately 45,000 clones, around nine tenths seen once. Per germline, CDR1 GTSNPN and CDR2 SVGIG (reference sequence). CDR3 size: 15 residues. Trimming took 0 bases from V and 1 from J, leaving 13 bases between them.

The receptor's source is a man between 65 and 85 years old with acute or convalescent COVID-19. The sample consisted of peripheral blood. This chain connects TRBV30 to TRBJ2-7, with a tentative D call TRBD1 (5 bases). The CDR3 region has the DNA TGTGCCTGGAGTGTACTTGGAACAGGTTCCTACGAGCAGTACTTC. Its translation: CAWSVLGTGSYEQYF.